This T cell receptor (beta chain) was recorded in a study of beta chain features in type 1 diabetes. The wider study: Age, gender and cell yields were alike across patients and healthy donors.

Since all of the isolated RNA was reverse transcribed, expressed TCRB transcripts were what got sequenced. This table comes from immunoSEQ multiplex PCR, and its TCRdb copy is limited to in-frame clones, with some not included. Of under 850,000 clones listed, about an eighth are singletons. The CDR3 totals 14 residues. Germline V gene lookup returns CDR1 SGHTA and CDR2 FQGNSA. With V trimmed by 4 bases and J by 5 bases, 7 bases remained unmatched. In this sample, this clone turned up a few times. What it binds is unknown. Notes on the study in general: Patients with type 1 diabetes showed fewer VDJ junction insertions and more deletions. HLA influence on TCRB rearrangement stayed unresolved here. cDNA-based sequencing might over-represent cells highly expressing TCR. The study found moderately but significantly shorter TCRB CDR3s in all four CD4+ subsets of Type 1 diabetes patients.

This chain joins TRBV7-2 and TRBJ1-2, with 7 bases aligning to TRBD1. This clonotype was obtained from a man between 18 and 29 years old with type 1 diabetes. Specimen: naive CD4+ T cells from blood. CDR3 DNA sequence: TGTGCCAGCAGCTCGCTTGGACAGGTGTATGGCTACACCTTC. This gives the protein CASSSLGQVYGYTF.